A selection of T cell receptor beta chains follows, all from one sample in a study of blood T cells in healthy people across ages. One entry per CDR3 protein results from TCRdb running MiXCR on the 5' RACE reads. This sample has around 790,000 distinct CDR3 sequences; roughly 44% occur once, and the top ten carry about 19%. Input material: blood. The receptors here all came from a man in his fifties or sixties in good health. CDR3s include the opening cysteine and the closing phenylalanine or tryptophan. The D gene is left open where the match is weak. A row's size may be missing; if present it is once, few, many or a size class.

>TRBV2|TRBD2|few|TRBJ2-5
CASSLRLTSGRETQYF
TGTGCCAGCAGCCTAAGACTAACTAGCGGACGTGAGACCCAGTACTTC
>TRBV18|.|many|TRBJ1-1
CASSPGGNTEAFF
TGTGCCAGCAGTCCCGGGGGGAACACTGAAGCTTTCTTT
>TRBV7-2|.|.|TRBJ2-7
CASSFNVNSYEQYF
TGTGCCAGCAGCTTTAATGTCAACTCCTACGAGCAGTACTTC
>TRBV14|TRBD1|.|TRBJ1-6
CASSQALTGNSPLHF
TGTGCCAGCAGCCAAGCTTTGACAGGGAATTCACCCCTCCACTTT
>TRBV30|.|.|TRBJ2-5
CAWNRGGETQYF
TGTGCCTGGAACAGGGGAGGAGAGACCCAGTACTTC
>TRBV5-8|TRBD2|.|TRBJ2-5
CASSFERGQQETQYF
TGTGCCAGCAGCTTTGAGCGGGGCCAACAAGAGACCCAGTACTTC
>TRBV27|TRBD2|.|TRBJ2-3
CASSKGLAGKGADTQYF
TGTGCCAGCAGCAAGGGACTAGCGGGGAAGGGCGCAGATACGCAGTATTTT
>TRBV9|.|.|TRBJ2-5
CASSATGGETQYF
TGTGCCAGCAGCGCGACAGGAGGGGAGACCCAGTACTTC
>TRBV6-2/TRBV6-3|.|.|TRBJ2-1
CASSNFDRQFF
TGTGCCAGCAGTAACTTTGACAGGCAGTTCTTC
>TRBV7-2|.|few|TRBJ2-7
CASSLPTSSEQYF
TGTGCCAGCAGCTTACCTACTAGCAGCGAGCAGTACTTC
>TRBV14|.|.|TRBJ1-1
CASSQGTLNTEAFF
TGTGCCAGCAGCCAAGGGACCCTTAACACTGAAGCTTTCTTT
>TRBV15|.|few|TRBJ2-5
CATSRGKGATQETQYF
TGTGCCACCAGCAGAGGTAAAGGCGCAACGCAAGAGACCCAGTACTTC
>TRBV9|TRBD2|.|TRBJ2-3
CASSASSGGGTDTQYF
TGTGCCAGCAGCGCGTCTAGCGGGGGGGGCACAGATACGCAGTATTTT
>TRBV12-3/TRBV12-4|.|.|TRBJ2-7
CASTPGGYEQYF
TGTGCCAGCACTCCGGGCGGTTACGAGCAGTACTTC
>TRBV12-3/TRBV12-4|.|.|TRBJ1-2
CASRSTAANYGYTF
TGTGCCAGCAGGTCAACAGCGGCTAACTATGGCTACACCTTC
>TRBV4-3|.|few|TRBJ2-7
CASSQDQRPDYEQYF
TGCGCCAGCAGCCAAGATCAAAGGCCCGACTACGAGCAGTACTTC
>TRBV7-9|.|.|TRBJ2-1
CASSPPFQTGNEQFF
TGTGCCAGCAGCCCCCCATTTCAGACAGGCAATGAGCAGTTCTTC
>TRBV4-3|.|few|TRBJ1-1
CASSQGGVDTEAFF
TGCGCCAGCAGCCAAGGTGGTGTGGACACTGAAGCTTTCTTT
>TRBV10-3|TRBD2|few|TRBJ2-3
CAIAGERGSTDTQYF
TGTGCCATCGCCGGGGAGCGGGGGAGCACAGATACGCAGTATTTT
>TRBV11-2|TRBD1|.|TRBJ1-2
CASSLSSGQGARGYTF
TGTGCCAGCAGCTTATCCTCGGGACAGGGGGCCCGAGGCTACACCTTC
>TRBV9|.|.|TRBJ2-7
CASSVDGGVTIHEQYF
TGTGCCAGCAGCGTAGATGGCGGAGTCACAATCCATGAGCAGTACTTC
>TRBV7-2|TRBD1|few|TRBJ2-1
CASSADRGHNEQFF
TGTGCCAGCAGCGCGGACAGGGGGCACAATGAGCAGTTCTTC
>TRBV10-3|.|.|TRBJ2-7
CAISGQTYEQYF
TGTGCCATCAGTGGACAAACCTACGAGCAGTACTTC
>TRBV18|TRBD1|.|TRBJ2-7
CASSPDRGQQYF
TGTGCCAGCTCACCTGACAGGGGGCAGCAGTACTTC
>TRBV3-1|.|.|TRBJ1-2
CASSQPTGNYGYTF
TGTGCCAGCAGCCAACCGACAGGAAACTATGGCTACACCTTC
>TRBV28|.|few|TRBJ2-5
CASSSGGADQYF
TGTGCCAGCAGTTCCGGCGGCGCCGACCAGTACTTC
>TRBV5-1|.|.|TRBJ2-5
CASSPGGAGRETQYF
TGCGCCAGCAGCCCAGGGGGAGCGGGGAGAGAGACCCAGTACTTC
>TRBV12-3/TRBV12-4|.|.|TRBJ2-3
CASTRAGTDTQYF
TGTGCCAGCACCCGGGCGGGCACAGATACGCAGTATTTT
>TRBV4-1|TRBD1|.|TRBJ1-2
CASSQDLGRTGESAYTF
TGCGCCAGCAGCCAAGATCTTGGTAGGACAGGGGAATCTGCCTACACCTTC
>TRBV27|TRBD2|.|TRBJ2-3
CASKRGAYTDTQYF
TGTGCCAGCAAGCGGGGGGCTTACACAGATACGCAGTATTTT
>TRBV6-5|.|few|TRBJ1-2
CASSYSHANYGYTF
TGTGCCAGCAGTTACAGCCACGCTAACTATGGCTACACCTTC
>TRBV7-2|.|.|TRBJ1-5
CASSSGFHSNQPQHF
TGTGCCAGCAGCTCAGGTTTTCATAGCAATCAGCCCCAGCATTTT
>TRBV5-4|.|few|TRBJ2-1
CASSPFGGGFSYNEQFF
TGTGCCAGCAGCCCGTTCGGTGGGGGGTTCTCCTACAATGAGCAGTTCTTC
>TRBV5-1|TRBD1|.|TRBJ2-3
CASSLGPGQGADTQYF
TGCGCCAGCAGCTTGGGACCGGGACAGGGGGCGGATACGCAGTATTTT
>TRBV20-1|.|.|TRBJ2-7
CSASGRNEQYF
TGCAGTGCAAGTGGTAGGAACGAGCAGTACTTC
>TRBV9|.|.|TRBJ2-3
CASSVGISRSTDTQYF
TGTGCCAGCAGCGTAGGGATTAGCCGAAGCACAGATACGCAGTATTTT
>TRBV20-1|.|few|TRBJ1-2
CSARDISGPGDSYGYTF
TGCAGTGCTAGAGATATAAGCGGCCCAGGGGACTCCTATGGCTACACCTTC
>TRBV19|.|once|TRBJ1-5
CASSKGDYSNQPQHF
TGTGCCAGTAGCAAGGGGGACTATAGCAATCAGCCCCAGCATTTT
>TRBV27|.|.|TRBJ2-7
CASSFAPRWDEQYF
TGTGCCAGCAGTTTTGCTCCCCGTTGGGACGAGCAGTACTTC
>TRBV27|.|few|TRBJ2-7
CASSFGGQLEQYF
TGTGCCAGCAGTTTCGGAGGCCAACTCGAGCAGTACTTC
>TRBV12-3/TRBV12-4|TRBD1|.|TRBJ2-1
CASSLQGANKEQFF
TGTGCCAGCAGTTTACAGGGGGCAAACAAGGAGCAGTTCTTC
>TRBV12-3/TRBV12-4|.|once|TRBJ2-1
CASSSRTVNQETQFF
TGTGCCAGCAGTTCCCGGACTGTTAACCAAGAGACCCAGTTCTTC
>TRBV9|.|.|TRBJ2-7
CASSPRPSNEQYF
TGTGCCAGCAGCCCTCGACCTAGCAATGAGCAGTACTTC
>TRBV29-1|TRBD1|.|TRBJ2-2
CSGGGQGNTGELFF
TGCAGCGGGGGGGGACAGGGAAACACCGGGGAGCTGTTTTTT
>TRBV4-3|.|many|TRBJ2-5
CASSQVTSYLSETQYF
TGCGCCAGCAGCCAAGTTACCAGCTACCTTTCAGAGACCCAGTACTTC
>TRBV4-2|.|.|TRBJ2-7
CASSQDPGTRSGAEQYF
TGTGCCAGCAGCCAAGATCCCGGGACCAGATCTGGGGCTGAGCAGTACTTC
>TRBV28|TRBD1|.|TRBJ2-2
CASTQDRGVTGELFF
TGTGCCAGCACCCAGGACAGGGGGGTCACCGGGGAGCTGTTTTTT
>TRBV29-1|.|.|TRBJ1-4
CSVVGTEGEKLFF
TGCAGCGTTGTAGGGACGGAGGGGGAAAAACTGTTTTTT
>TRBV7-2|.|.|TRBJ2-5
CASSLGGVSYNEQYF
TGTGCCAGCAGCTTAGGGGGGGTTTCCTACAATGAGCAGTACTTC
>TRBV24-1|TRBD1|.|TRBJ2-3
CATQQGWGTDMQYF
TGTGCCACCCAACAGGGATGGGGGACAGATATGCAGTATTTT
>TRBV29-1|.|.|TRBJ2-5
CSVERGVNQETQYF
TGCAGCGTTGAGCGGGGAGTAAACCAAGAGACCCAGTACTTC
>TRBV6-5|.|.|TRBJ1-4
CASKQTEANEKLFF
TGTGCCAGCAAGCAGACAGAAGCTAATGAAAAACTGTTTTTT
>TRBV3-1|.|many|TRBJ2-7
CASSQDLEGYEQYF
TGTGCCAGCAGCCAAGATTTGGAGGGCTACGAGCAGTACTTC
>TRBV2|.|.|TRBJ1-2
CASSGGGNYGYTF
TGTGCCAGCAGTGGTGGAGGTAACTATGGCTACACCTTC
>TRBV20-1|.|.|TRBJ2-1
CSARWGPNYNEQFF
TGCAGTGCTAGATGGGGGCCGAATTACAATGAGCAGTTCTTC
>TRBV2|.|.|TRBJ2-7
CASSESHREQYF
TGTGCCAGCAGTGAAAGTCATCGCGAGCAGTACTTC
>TRBV6-1|.|.|TRBJ1-1
CASSEAGGGRGYTEAFF
TGTGCCAGCAGTGAAGCCGGGGGAGGGCGCGGGTACACTGAAGCTTTCTTT
>TRBV4-3|.|.|TRBJ2-7
CASSQALDASYEQYF
TGCGCCAGCAGCCAAGCCCTGGATGCTTCCTACGAGCAGTACTTC
>TRBV6-5|.|few|TRBJ2-7
CASSSAADTYEQYF
TGTGCCAGCAGTTCCGCCGCGGATACCTACGAGCAGTACTTC
>TRBV11-2|.|.|TRBJ2-2
CASSLSFGELFF
TGTGCCAGCAGCTTATCTTTTGGGGAGCTGTTTTTT